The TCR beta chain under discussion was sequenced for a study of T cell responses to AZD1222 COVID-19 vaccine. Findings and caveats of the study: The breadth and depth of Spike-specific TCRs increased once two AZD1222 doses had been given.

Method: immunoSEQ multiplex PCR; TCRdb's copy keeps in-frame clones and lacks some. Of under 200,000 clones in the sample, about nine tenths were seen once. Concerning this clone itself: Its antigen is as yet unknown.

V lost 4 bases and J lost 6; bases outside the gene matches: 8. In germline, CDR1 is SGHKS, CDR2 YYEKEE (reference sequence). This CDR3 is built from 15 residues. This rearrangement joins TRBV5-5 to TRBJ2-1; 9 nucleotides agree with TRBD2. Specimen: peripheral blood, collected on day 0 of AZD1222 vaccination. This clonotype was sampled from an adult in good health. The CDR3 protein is CASSRWTSARNEQFF. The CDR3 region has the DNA TGTGCCAGCAGCCGTTGGACTAGCGCCCGCAATGAGCAGTTCTTC.